This T cell receptor (beta chain) was obtained from a study of OX40 agonist ivuxolimab in advanced cancers. Study-level findings and limits: The study observed clonal expansion of CD4+ and CD8+ blood T cells by week 6 at 0.1 to 3.0 mg/kg.

This clone was seen a few times. The antigen is undetermined. The CDR3 runs to 15 residues. Trimming took 6 bases from V and 0 from J, leaving 11 bases between them. Germline V gene data show CDR1 as MDHEN and CDR2 as SYDVKM. Repertoires were generated with immunoSEQ multiplex PCR, while TCRdb's copy carries only in-frame clones and drops some. The table includes about 54,000 clones, approximately 84% detected once. The chain links TRBV28 to TRBJ2-2; D unclear. This TCR derives from an adult with an advanced solid tumor such as melanoma, head and neck, liver or kidney cancer. The source material was CD4+ or CD8+ T cells sorted from blood, sampled in a trial of the OX40 agonist ivuxolimab. This CDR3 reads CASRPWGSNTGELFF. CDR3 coding DNA: TGTGCCAGCAGGCCCTGGGGTTCGAACACCGGGGAGCTGTTTTTT.